This TCR beta chain was sequenced during a study of control samples from healthy donors and cancer patients. The protocol was immunoSEQ multiplex PCR, while the TCRdb copy is restricted to in-frame clones and leaves out a portion. This sample has approximately 120,000 clones; approximately 89% occur once, and the top ten carry 2.5% to 3.5%. Germline CDR1 and CDR2: SGHTA and FQGNSA. The junction had 6 bases not matched to a gene; V was cut back by 5 bases and J by 5 bases. CDR3 length equals 16 residues. This TCR came from a man aged 60 to 75 in good health. V gene TRBV7-2 combines with J gene TRBJ2-5, with 15 positions matching TRBD2. The sample comprised blood. The CDR3 reads CASSQGLAGGQETQYF. The CDR3 nucleotides read TGTGCCAGCAGCCAGGGACTAGCGGGGGGACAGGAGACCCAGTACTTC.